Following are 32 T cell receptor beta chains from one sample sequenced in a study of T cell responses to AZD1222 COVID-19 vaccine (dated by TCRdb to the early 2020s). The receptor library was made with the immunoSEQ multiplex PCR assay. This immuneACCESS table, as held by TCRdb, lists in-frame sequences with V and J called but not all clones. Of the missing ones, under half trace to an unresolved V gene in checked studies; the others have no known cause. For this sample the table gives about 82,000 clones, of which 90% to 95% were detected only once. Clones ranked in the top ten supply around 2.9% of the sample. Interpreted using the paper, the time point label stands for: about 28 days (+/-7) after the second vaccine dose. The sequencing used peripheral blood, collected 28 days after the second AZD1222 dose. The receptor set was obtained from an adult who received the AZD1222 COVID-19 vaccine.

The chain joins TRBV11-3 to TRBJ2-3, with D possibly TRBD1 on 6 matching bases. CDR3 length: 14 amino acids. Trimming cost V 5 bases and J 7 bases, with 16 bases left between them. CDR1 SGHNT and CDR2 YENEEA come from the germline V gene. The DNA for the CDR3 is TGTGCCAGCAGCGGCAGGGGTAGGGCAAATACGCAGTATTTT. The encoded protein is CASSGRGRANTQYF.

The rearrangement joins TRBV28 to TRBJ2-7, with a weak D call TRBD2 (6 bases). The germline V gene has CDR1 MDHEN and CDR2 SYDVKM. The CDR3 is 15 amino acids. V was clipped by 3 bases and J by 3 bases, with 15 bases between them. CDR3 coding DNA: TGTGCCAGCAGTTTGCGGGGCGACGTAAGCTACGAGCAGTACTTC. This encodes CASSLRGDVSYEQYF.

The chain combines TRBV28 with TRBJ1-2; D ambiguous. CDR1 is MDHEN and CDR2 is SYDVKM in the germline V gene. V was shortened by 3 bases and J by 5 bases, with 7 bases between the two germline ends. CDR3 length: 12 residues. CDR3 sequence: CASSLGEYGYTF. The CDR3 DNA is TGTGCCAGCAGTTTGGGCGAGTATGGCTACACCTTC.

The CDR3 is CASSQTTQGAGNTIYF. The CDR3, as DNA: TGTGCCAGCAGCCAAACAACACAGGGGGCTGGAAACACCATATATTTT. The rearrangement joins TRBV3-1 (or the pseudogene TRBV3-2) to TRBJ1-3, with 8 positions matching TRBD1. The germline gives CDR1 LGHDT, CDR2 YNNKEL (reference sequence). The CDR3 totals 16 residues. J lost 2 bases, V lost 2 bases, and 5 bases had no gene match.

The chain uses TRBV7-3 and TRBJ1-1, with a possible D match to TRBD1 (5 bases). Germline V gives CDR1 SGHTA, CDR2 FQGTGA. Trimming took 2 bases from V and 6 from J, leaving 10 bases between them. The CDR3 is made up of 13 amino acids. The DNA for the CDR3 is TGTGCCAGCAGCTTAGGGGGGGAGTCTGAAGCTTTCTTT. This sequence encodes CASSLGGESEAFF. The variable domain in full, completed from reference TRBV7-3 and TRBJ1-1, reads GAGVSQTPSNKVTEKGKYVELRCDPISGHTALYWYRQSLGQGPEFLIYFQGTGAADDSGLPNDRFFAVRPEGSVSTLKIQRTERGDSAVYLCASSLGGESEAFFGQGTRLTVV.

The V gene is TRBV2, the J gene TRBJ1-3; the D is unclear. The length of the CDR3 is 14 residues. Germline V gene data show CDR1 as SNHLY and CDR2 as FYNNEI. Trimming shortened V by 5 bases and J by 2 bases, and 10 bases separated the two germline ends. Written as DNA, the CDR3 is TGTGCCAGCAGTCCATCGGCCGCTGGAAACACCATATATTTT. It is translated as CASSPSAAGNTIYF.

The gene calls are TRBV28 and TRBJ1-5; 9 bases are a match to TRBD1. The germline CDR1 and CDR2 sequences are MDHEN and SYDVKM. The CDR3 totals 15 residues. J was trimmed by 4 bases and V by 6 bases; bases with no gene match: 7. The CDR3 DNA reads as TGTGCCAGCAGGTTCCGGGACAGGGTGAATCAGCCCCAGCATTTT. Translation gives CASRFRDRVNQPQHF.

The chain uses TRBV19 and TRBJ1-1; D uncertain. The germline V gene has CDR1 LNHDA and CDR2 SQIVND (reference sequence). The CDR3 consists of 13 residues. V dropped 4 bases and J dropped 3 bases, with 9 bases sitting between them. CDR3 loop: CASSRSGDTEAFF. The CDR3 bases are TGTGCCAGTAGTAGAAGTGGGGACACTGAAGCTTTCTTT.

The chain joins TRBV27 to TRBJ1-2; possibly TRBD1 for D (6 bases). This CDR3 is 13 amino acids long. V shed 5 bases and J shed 8 bases, with 15 bases lying between them. Germline V gene sequence: CDR1 MNHEY, CDR2 SMNVEV (reference sequence). The CDR3 reads CASSDWTQGGYTF. For the CDR3, the DNA is TGTGCCAGCAGTGATTGGACCCAGGGGGGCTACACCTTC.

The chain couples TRBV7-2 to TRBJ2-6; D unclear. Per germline, CDR1 SGHTA and CDR2 FQGNSA. Trimming removed 5 bases at V and 5 bases at J, with 7 bases between. CDR3 length equals 13 residues. CDR3: CASSPPWANVLTF. As DNA, the CDR3 is TGTGCCAGCAGCCCCCCCTGGGCCAACGTCCTGACTTTC.

The V call is TRBV19, the J call TRBJ1-2; D gene ambiguous. This CDR3 has 12 residues. Germline loops: CDR1 LNHDA, CDR2 SQIVND (reference sequence). Trimming shortened V by 3 bases and J by 6 bases, and 8 bases separated the two germline ends. In DNA form, the CDR3 reads TGTGCCAGTAGTATTACAGCGAATGGCTACACCTTC. Its protein product is CASSITANGYTF.

This clone was detected a few times. The genes are TRBV29-1 and TRBJ2-2; TRBD1 might be the D (5 bases). Trimming removed 6 bases from V and 6 bases from J, with 8 bases in between. This CDR3 contains 11 residues. Germline assignment: CDR1 SQVTM and CDR2 ANQGSEA. In DNA, the CDR3 is TGCAGCGTGGCAGGGTCCGGGGAGCTGTTTTTT. Translation: CSVAGSGELFF.

The chain joins TRBV28 to TRBJ1-1, with D unresolved. V lost 8 bases and J lost 3, with 19 bases in between. Germline V gene data show CDR1 as MDHEN and CDR2 as SYDVKM. The CDR3 has 15 residues. The CDR3 DNA reads as TGTGCCAGCCCCCCCGCTGGGGTGGTGGACACTGAAGCTTTCTTT. Its protein is CASPPAGVVDTEAFF.

The chain recombines TRBV9 with TRBJ1-6; the D is unclear. V lost 3 bases to trimming and J lost 7 bases, with 11 bases between them. The length of the CDR3 is 14 residues. Germline CDR1 is SGDLS and CDR2 is YYNGEE. CDR3 sequence: CASSGSQLNSPLHF. The DNA for the CDR3 is TGTGCCAGCAGCGGTTCGCAGTTGAATTCACCCCTCCACTTT.

This clone was counted a single time. V is TRBV6-5 and J is TRBJ1-2; no clear D. The CDR3 has 11 residues. The V gene lost 5 bases and the J gene lost 8 bases, with 9 bases spanning the gap. Germline V gene lookup returns CDR1 MNHEY and CDR2 SVGAGI. The CDR3 DNA reads as TGTGCCAGCAGTCCCTATGAGGGCTACACCTTC. It specifies CASSPYEGYTF.

The gene calls are TRBV6-1 and TRBJ1-2; possibly TRBD1 for D (5 bases). Trimming took off 1 base at V and 7 bases at J, with 16 bases between the two ends. Per germline, CDR1 MNHNS and CDR2 SASEGT. This CDR3 has 15 residues. In DNA form, the CDR3 reads TGTGCCAGCAGTGAAGTGCTTATAGGGGCGTTTGGCTACACCTTC. Translated, it gives CASSEVLIGAFGYTF.

The chain has TRBV7-8 and TRBJ2-7, with 9 bases identical to TRBD1. V lost 1 base and J lost 6; bases outside the gene matches: 7. This CDR3 is built from 15 residues. CDR1 and CDR2 (germline): SGHVS, FQNEAQ. DNA for the CDR3: TGTGCCAGCAGCTTAGACCCGGGACAGGGTCGCGAGCAGTACTTC. Translated: CASSLDPGQGREQYF.

The chain couples TRBV6-1 to TRBJ1-2; D uncertain. V was shortened by 3 bases and J by 0 bases, with 11 bases between the two germline ends. Germline CDR1 reads MNHNS; CDR2 reads SASEGT. This CDR3 has 15 residues. CDR3 nucleotide sequence: TGTGCCAGCAGTGAGGGGTTCGGCACTAACTATGGCTACACCTTC. As protein: CASSEGFGTNYGYTF.

The chain links TRBV2 to TRBJ2-2; D is unresolved. V dropped 8 bases and J dropped 5 bases, with 9 bases sitting between them. Germline CDR1 and CDR2: SNHLY and FYNNEI. This CDR3 spans 12 amino acids. In nucleotides, the CDR3 is TGTGCCAGCGGCAGGATGACCGGGGAGCTGTTTTTT. This codes for CASGRMTGELFF.

This chain joins TRBV11-1 and TRBJ2-1; D is perhaps TRBD1 (5 bases). Germline V CDR1 and CDR2: SGHAT, FQDESV (reference sequence). V lost 1 base to trimming and J lost 7 bases, with 8 bases between them. CDR3 length equals 13 residues. CDR3 sequence (DNA): TGTGCCAGCAGCTTAGGGGGCACGAATGAGCAGTTCTTC. Translated, it gives CASSLGGTNEQFF.

The chain is built from TRBV7-2 and TRBJ1-2; maybe TRBD1 (5 bases). CDR3 length: 14 amino acids. Germline CDR1 and CDR2: SGHTA and FQGNSA. V lost 1 base, J lost 3 bases, and 9 bases lay in between. DNA of the CDR3: TGTGCCAGCAGCTTAGTTGGGGACGACTATGGCTACACCTTC. Amino acid sequence: CASSLVGDDYGYTF.

The J gene is TRBJ1-3, the V gene TRBV6-5, with TRBD1 matching over 7 bases. V dropped 6 bases and J dropped 2; count of bases not matched to a gene: 4. Germline CDR1 and CDR2: MNHEY and SVGAGI. CDR3 length: 14 amino acids. The CDR3 protein is CASRRQGTGNTIYF. CDR3 sequence (DNA): TGTGCCAGCAGAAGACAGGGAACTGGAAACACCATATATTTT.

The table lists this clone with a count of one. In DNA, the CDR3 is TGTGCCAGTAGTGAACGACAGAGCAATCAGCCCCAGCATTTT. Translation gives CASSERQSNQPQHF. The chain is built from TRBV19 and TRBJ1-5, with D possibly TRBD1 on 5 matching bases. Trimming removed 5 bases from V and 1 base from J, with 9 bases in between. Germline V lookup: CDR1 LNHDA, CDR2 SQIVND (reference sequence). The CDR3 loop spans 14 amino acids. The variable domain in full, with the rest retrieved from reference TRBV19 and TRBJ1-5, is DGGITQSPKYLFRKEGQNVTLSCEQNLNHDAMYWYRQDPGQGLRLIYYSQIVNDFQKGDIAEGYSVSREKKESFPLTVTSAQKNPTAFYLCASSERQSNQPQHFGDGTRLSIL.

CDR3 DNA sequence: TGCGCCAGCAGTCAATCGGAAGGGTCCTACGAGCAGTACTTC. As protein: CASSQSEGSYEQYF. The chain uses TRBV23-1 and TRBJ2-7; the D is unclear. TRBV23-1 is flagged as an ORF with uncertain function. This CDR3 is built from 14 residues. V was shortened by 0 bases and J by 1 base, with 7 bases between the two germline ends.

In DNA form, the CDR3 reads TGTGCCAGCAGTGACACGTCTCCGGGGGGAGCTCTCTACGAGCAGTACTTC. This gives the protein CASSDTSPGGALYEQYF. This chain uses TRBV6-4 with TRBJ2-7; TRBD2 matches 7 bases. Germline V gives CDR1 MRHNA, CDR2 SNTAGT. Trimming removed 2 bases from V and 3 bases from J; junction bases left unmatched: 13. The CDR3 totals 17 residues.

The V gene is TRBV12-3 or TRBV12-4, the J gene TRBJ1-1; weak D call: TRBD1 (5 bases). CDR3 length: 12 amino acids. The V end was cut by 2 bases, the J end by 8 bases, with 9 bases between. The CDR3: CASSLQGNEAFF. CDR3 nucleotide sequence: TGTGCCAGCAGTTTACAGGGAAACGAAGCTTTCTTT.

CDR3 region: CASSYGQGILGGYTF. The CDR3 DNA reads as TGTGCCAGCAGTTACGGACAGGGGATTTTGGGTGGCTACACCTTC. The chain links TRBV6-5 to TRBJ1-2; 9 bases fit TRBD1. The CDR3 length is 15 residues. J was trimmed by 7 bases and V by 2 bases; bases with no gene match: 8. Germline V gene sequence: CDR1 MNHEY, CDR2 SVGAGI.

The J gene is TRBJ2-6, the V gene TRBV6-2 or TRBV6-3; D not resolved. The length of the CDR3 is 16 residues. Between the trimmed V and J ends, which lost 0 bases and 0 bases, there was a span of 6 bases. In germline, CDR1 is MNHEY, CDR2 SVGEGT. In nucleotides, the CDR3 is TGTGCCAGCAGTTACTCGGGCCACTCTGGGGCCAACGTCCTGACTTTC. Protein: CASSYSGHSGANVLTF.

This clone has just one count. The V gene is TRBV12-1, the J gene TRBJ2-6; the table's D call, TRBD1, has no DNA check behind it. TRBV12-1 is an annotated pseudogene. The CDR3 extends over 19 amino acids. CDR3 in amino acids: CASSSRWGQILSGANVLTF. CDR3 bases: TGTGCCAGCAGCTCACGGTGGGGACAGATACTCTCTGGGGCCAACGTCCTGACTTTC.

J is TRBJ1-2 and V is TRBV7-9, with a tentative D call TRBD1 (6 bases). Germline CDR1 SEHNR, CDR2 FQNEAQ (reference sequence). Trimming left V 5 bases short and J 3 bases short, with 22 bases between. The CDR3 covers 17 residues. The CDR3 DNA sequence: TGTGCCAGCAGCCTCGCGAGGGGGGGCGCAGACTACTATGGCTACACCTTC. It codes for CASSLARGGADYYGYTF.

The chain uses TRBV4-2 and TRBJ1-5; D is perhaps TRBD1 (6 bases). Trimming took off 1 base at V and 3 bases at J, with 10 bases between the two ends. The CDR3 length is 15 residues. Germline assignment: CDR1 LGHNA and CDR2 YNFKEQ. Written as DNA, the CDR3 is TGTGCCAGCAGCCAAGTACAGGGCAACAATCAGCCCCAGCATTTT. It encodes CASSQVQGNNQPQHF.

This chain joins TRBV5-4 and TRBJ1-1, with 9 bases lining up with TRBD1. Trimming removed 4 bases from V and 4 bases from J; junction bases left unmatched: 8. Germline loops: CDR1 SGHNT, CDR2 YYREEE (reference sequence). CDR3 length: 15 amino acids. CDR3 residues: CASSKGQGVGTEAFF. The CDR3 DNA sequence: TGTGCCAGCAGCAAGGGACAGGGAGTAGGCACTGAAGCTTTCTTT.